The 12 T cell receptor beta chains in this list originate from one sample, sequenced in a study of metastatic and nonmetastatic thyroid tumors. Through MiXCR, TCRdb re-clonotyped the PCR reads. The data show tens of thousands of clones, more than 30% seen once. Nobody among the patients had been given any treatment before thyroid surgery. The sample consisted of blood. These receptors came from a male donor with papillary thyroid cancer or a benign thyroid nodule (not recorded which). Some clones in this sample may be carry-over from other donors' samples.

Comments on this clone: Because the CDR3 is missing its conserved closing phenylalanine or tryptophan, this is likely a read error. The limits of the CDR3 on the DNA are not certain, so only TCRdb's listed CDR3 is given. V and J are TRBV6-9 and TRBJ2-3; the DNA was not compared with TRBD1, the D call given in the table. A total of 8 residues make up the CDR3, ends included. Germline V gives CDR1 MNHGY, CDR2 SVAAGI. The CDR3: CASSSFGG.

V gene TRBV7-8 combines with J gene TRBJ1-6; 7 nucleotides match TRBD1. Unmatched junction bases numbered 6, after V lost 2 bases and J lost 8 bases. The CDR3 covers 15 residues. Germline V CDR1 and CDR2: SGHVS, FQNEAQ. Here the CDR3 reads CASSLSGRGYSPLHF. CDR3 nucleotide sequence: TGTGCCAGCAGCTTAAGTGGCAGGGGGTATTCACCCCTCCACTTT.

The rearrangement joins TRBV20-1 to TRBJ2-3; D ambiguous. CDR3 length: 14 amino acids. In germline, CDR1 is DFQATT, CDR2 SNEGSKA (reference sequence). V was cut by 3 bases and J by 5 bases, with 15 bases left in between. The CDR3 DNA reads as TGCAGTGCTAGCTGGCAGTATTTAGGAGATACGCAGTATTTT. It is translated as CSASWQYLGDTQYF.

The V gene is TRBV20-1, the J gene TRBJ2-6; D not certain. V lost 1 base to trimming and J lost 0 bases, with 4 bases between them. This CDR3 is built from 14 residues. CDR1 DFQATT and CDR2 SNEGSKA come from the germline V gene (reference sequence). The CDR3, as DNA: TGCAGTGCTAGAGGGGACTCTGGGGCCAACGTCCTGACTTTC. Encoded protein: CSARGDSGANVLTF.

V gene TRBV5-1 combines with J gene TRBJ2-2, with TRBD2 identical over 9 bases. This CDR3 spans 16 amino acids. After removal of 0 bases from V and 4 bases from J, the junction contained 4 bases not matched to a gene. Germline V gene lookup returns CDR1 SGHRS and CDR2 YFSETQ. The CDR3, as DNA: TGCGCCAGCAGCTTGGGACTAGCGGCAGTCACCGGGGAGCTGTTTTTT. It specifies CASSLGLAAVTGELFF.

In its sample, this clone was seen many times. The chain employs TRBV27 and TRBJ2-5; D is undetermined. The CDR3 contains 16 residues. V was clipped by 6 bases and J by 5 bases, with 22 bases between them. Looked up from germline, CDR1 is MNHEY and CDR2 is SMNVEV (reference sequence). CDR3 sequence reads: CASRLTAGTSRETQYF. The DNA for the CDR3 is TGTGCCAGCAGACTGACGGCCGGTACCTCTCGTGAGACCCAGTACTTC.

This clone was detected only a few times. This chain uses TRBV19 with TRBJ2-3; TRBD1 matches 7 bases. This CDR3 is built from 15 residues. Germline V CDR1 and CDR2: LNHDA, SQIVND (reference sequence). V was pared by 5 bases and J by 3 bases, with 8 bases of the junction left unmatched. The CDR3 reads CASSFRDSRTDTQYF. The CDR3 bases are TGTGCCAGTAGTTTCCGGGACAGTCGGACAGATACGCAGTATTTT.

This sequence joins TRBV7-9 and TRBJ1-2; tentative D call: TRBD1 (5 bases). The CDR3 totals 15 residues. Germline-derived CDR1 and CDR2 are SEHNR and FQNEAQ (reference sequence). V lost 5 bases to trimming and J lost 5 bases, with 18 bases between them. CDR3: CASSPSGGAVYGYTF. The DNA of the CDR3 is TGTGCCAGCAGCCCGTCGGGGGGAGCAGTGTATGGCTACACCTTC.

This clone is medium-sized (0.01 to 0.1%) by share. J is TRBJ2-7 and V is TRBV19; perhaps TRBD2 as D (5 bases). The CDR3 is 14 amino acids. Germline assignment: CDR1 LNHDA and CDR2 SQIVND (reference sequence). Trimming shortened V by 7 bases and J by 1 base, and 14 bases separated the two germline ends. The chain's CDR3 is CASKDGTGSYEQYF. The CDR3, as DNA: TGTGCCAGTAAAGACGGCACGGGGTCCTACGAGCAGTACTTC.

This chain connects TRBV10-2 to TRBJ2-5, with a tentative D call TRBD1 (6 bases). In germline, CDR1 is WSHSY, CDR2 SAAADI. Deletions cut 6 bases from V and 5 bases from J, with 13 bases between. The CDR3 is 13 amino acids. CDR3 amino acids: CASSQQGVETQYF. The CDR3 coding sequence is TGCGCCAGCAGCCAACAGGGCGTGGAGACCCAGTACTTC.

This clone was counted between two and nine times. The rearrangement joins TRBV9 to TRBJ2-7, with D possibly TRBD2 on 5 matching bases. CDR1 SGDLS and CDR2 YYNGEE come from the germline V gene. The CDR3 has 14 residues. The ends were cut back, 0 bases at V and 6 bases at J, with 13 bases in the middle. CDR3 sequence (DNA): TGTGCCAGCAGCGTAGGAGGGAGTTTACTCGAGCAGTACTTC. Translation: CASSVGGSLLEQYF.

This clone was detected many times. The chain recombines TRBV7-3 with TRBJ1-5; no clear D. Trimming left V 3 bases short and J 5 bases short, with 8 bases between. Per the germline V gene, CDR1 is SGHTA and CDR2 is FQGTGA. The CDR3 contains 13 residues. In DNA, the CDR3 is TGTGCCAGCAGCTTTGGTGCCGATCAGCCCCAGCATTTT. It encodes CASSFGADQPQHF. Supplemented by reference TRBV7-3 and TRBJ1-5, the full variable domain reads GAGVSQTPSNKVTEKGKYVELRCDPISGHTALYWYRQSLGQGPEFLIYFQGTGAADDSGLPNDRFFAVRPEGSVSTLKIQRTERGDSAVYLCASSFGADQPQHFGDGTRLSIL.